Listed here are 10 T cell receptor beta chains from one sample, sequenced in a study of CD8 T cells in ankylosing spondylitis. TCRdb reprocessed the 5' RACE reads via MiXCR and lists one record per CDR3 protein. Of 200,000 or so distinct CDR3 sequences in the sample, about 20% were seen once. The source material was blood, either unsorted or a sorted T cell fraction (not recorded which). These receptors all stem from a male donor under 35 with ankylosing spondylitis or in good health (not recorded which).

The genes are TRBV12-3 or TRBV12-4 and TRBJ2-7; D is perhaps TRBD2 (5 bases). The germline V and J ends were trimmed by 6 bases and 3 bases, with 15 bases remaining between them. The CDR3 is made up of 14 amino acids. CDR3 in DNA: TGTGCCAGCAGCCGCAGGACGGGATACTACGAGCAGTACTTC. Its translation is CASSRRTGYYEQYF.

This clonotype was detected many times. The V and J genes are TRBV29-1 and TRBJ2-3, with unresolved D. Germline-derived CDR1 and CDR2 are SQVTM and ANQGSEA. The CDR3 runs 11 residues. Deletions cut 6 bases from V and 5 bases from J, with 9 bases between. CDR3 amino acids: CSVVKGDTQYF. As DNA, the CDR3 is TGCAGCGTCGTTAAGGGAGATACGCAGTATTTT.

This clonotype was recorded at least ten times. V and J are TRBV12-3 or TRBV12-4 and TRBJ2-7; D could derive from TRBD1 or TRBD2 (6 bases each). Trimming left V 1 base short and J 7 bases short, with 11 bases between. The length of the CDR3 is 13 residues. DNA for the CDR3: TGTGCCAGCAGTTTAGGGGGGGCAGGTGAGCAGTACGTC. Translated: CASSLGGAGEQYV.

There are many counts of this clonotype. This chain joins TRBV14 and TRBJ2-7; D may match TRBD1 or TRBD2 (5 bases each). The CDR3 extends over 13 amino acids. V lost 6 bases to trimming and J lost 5 bases, with 14 bases between them. In germline, CDR1 is SGHDN, CDR2 FVKESK. CDR3 region: CASRDRGKDEQYV. The CDR3 DNA sequence: TGTGCCAGCAGGGATCGGGGCAAGGACGAGCAGTACGTC.

In its sample, this clonotype was seen many times. The CDR3: CASSLNRREGIDEQYV. CDR3 in DNA: TGTGCCAGCAGCTTAAATCGGCGGGAGGGGATCGACGAGCAGTACGTC. This chain uses TRBV11-2 with TRBJ2-7, with 9 bases identical to TRBD2. V lost 2 bases to trimming and J lost 5 bases; unmatched junction nucleotides: 10. Germline V lookup: CDR1 SGHAT, CDR2 FQNNGV. CDR3 length equals 16 residues.

This clonotype was picked up many times. The V and J genes are TRBV20-1 and TRBJ1-5; D unclear. With 6 bases removed from V and 2 bases from J, the gap between germline ends came to 14 bases. This CDR3 has 14 residues. Germline V gene data show CDR1 as DFQATT and CDR2 as SNEGSKA (reference sequence). CDR3 protein: CSAEVVLGNQPQHF. CDR3 nucleotides: TGCAGTGCCGAGGTGGTCTTGGGCAATCAGCCCCAGCATTTT.

This clonotype was observed many times. The chain uses TRBV7-9 and TRBJ2-7; the D is unclear. Germline V gene sequence: CDR1 SEHNR, CDR2 FQNEAQ (reference sequence). Trimming took off 5 bases at V and 2 bases at J, with 7 bases between the two ends. The CDR3 is 12 residues long. CDR3 loop: CASSQLTYEQYV. CDR3 DNA: TGTGCCAGCAGCCAACTCACCTACGAGCAGTACGTC.

The chain has TRBV5-1 and TRBJ2-3, with D hard to call. Germline CDR1 is SGHRS and CDR2 is YFSETQ. The CDR3 is 16 amino acids. The germline V and J ends were trimmed by 4 bases and 3 bases, with 18 bases remaining between them. As DNA, the CDR3 is TGCGCCAGCAGCCTGGTGTGGGCAGCGTCTACAGATACGCAGTATTTT. Translating gives CASSLVWAASTDTQYF.

The table lists this clonotype with many counts. This chain joins TRBV7-2 and TRBJ2-7; 8 bases are a match to TRBD1. The CDR3 spans 14 residues. V lost 6 bases, J lost 7 bases, and 11 bases stayed unmatched. Looked up from germline, CDR1 is SGHTA and CDR2 is FQGNSA. CDR3 protein: CASSQVGQGAEQYF. For the CDR3, the DNA is TGTGCCAGCAGTCAAGTGGGGCAGGGGGCGGAGCAGTACTTC. The variable domain in full, with the rest retrieved from reference TRBV7-2 and TRBJ2-7, is GAGVSQSPSNKVTEKGKDVELRCDPISGHTALYWYRQSLGQGLEFLIYFQGNSAPDKSGLPSDRFSAERTGGSVSTLTIQRTQQEDSAVYLCASSQVGQGAEQYFGPGTRLTVT.

This clonotype was observed a single time. A much bigger clone sits one base away, suggesting this may be a read error. This chain joins TRBV12-3 or TRBV12-4 and TRBJ2-2; D unclear. V was cut by 5 bases and J by 6 bases, with 7 bases left in between. The CDR3 contains 12 residues. The CDR3 protein is CASSVWPGELFF. The DNA of the CDR3 is TGTGCCAGCAGTGTCTGGCCCGGGGAGCTGTTTTTT.